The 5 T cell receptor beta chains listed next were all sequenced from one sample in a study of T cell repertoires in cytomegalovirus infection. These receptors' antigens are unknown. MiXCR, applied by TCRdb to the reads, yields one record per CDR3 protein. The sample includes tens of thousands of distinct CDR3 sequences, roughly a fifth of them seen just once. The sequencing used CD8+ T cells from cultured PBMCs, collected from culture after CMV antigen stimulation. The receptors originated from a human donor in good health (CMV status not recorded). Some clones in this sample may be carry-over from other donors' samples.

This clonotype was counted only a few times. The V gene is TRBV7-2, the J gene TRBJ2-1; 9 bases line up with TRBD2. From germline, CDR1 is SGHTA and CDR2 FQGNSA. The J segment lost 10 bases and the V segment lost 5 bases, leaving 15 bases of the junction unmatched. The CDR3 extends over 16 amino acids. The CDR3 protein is CASSPNRNSGSGEQFF. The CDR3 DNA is TGTGCCAGCAGCCCCAACAGGAATAGCGGGAGCGGGGAGCAGTTCTTC. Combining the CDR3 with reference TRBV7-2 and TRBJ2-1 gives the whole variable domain GAGVSQSPSNKVTEKGKDVELRCDPISGHTALYWYRQSLGQGLEFLIYFQGNSAPDKSGLPSDRFSAERTGGSVSTLTIQRTQQEDSAVYLCASSPNRNSGSGEQFFGPGTRLTVL.

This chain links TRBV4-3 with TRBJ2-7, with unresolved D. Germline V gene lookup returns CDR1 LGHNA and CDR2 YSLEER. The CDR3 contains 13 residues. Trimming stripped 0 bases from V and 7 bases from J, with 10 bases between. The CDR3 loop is CASSQEGWEEQYF. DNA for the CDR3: TGCGCCAGCAGCCAAGAAGGGTGGGAAGAGCAGTACTTC.

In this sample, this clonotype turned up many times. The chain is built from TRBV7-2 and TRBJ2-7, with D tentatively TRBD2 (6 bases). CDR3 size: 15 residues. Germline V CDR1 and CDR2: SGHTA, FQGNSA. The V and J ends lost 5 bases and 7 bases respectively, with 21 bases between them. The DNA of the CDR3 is TGTGCCAGCAGCCCCCTATCTGGGAGGAGCGGGGAGCAGTACTTC. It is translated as CASSPLSGRSGEQYF.

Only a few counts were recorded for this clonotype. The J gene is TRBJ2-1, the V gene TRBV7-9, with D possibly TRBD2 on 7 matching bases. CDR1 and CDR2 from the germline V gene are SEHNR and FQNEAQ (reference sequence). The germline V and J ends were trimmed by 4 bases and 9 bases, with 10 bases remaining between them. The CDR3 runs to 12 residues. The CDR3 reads CASSWGGGEQFF. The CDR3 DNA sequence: TGTGCCAGCAGCTGGGGGGGCGGTGAGCAGTTCTTC. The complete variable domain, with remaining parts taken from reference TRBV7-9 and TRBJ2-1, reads DTGVSQNPRHKITKRGQNVTFRCDPISEHNRLYWYRQTLGQGPEFLTYFQNEAQLEKSRLLSDRFSAERPKGSFSTLEIQRTEQGDSAMYLCASSWGGGEQFFGPGTRLTVL.

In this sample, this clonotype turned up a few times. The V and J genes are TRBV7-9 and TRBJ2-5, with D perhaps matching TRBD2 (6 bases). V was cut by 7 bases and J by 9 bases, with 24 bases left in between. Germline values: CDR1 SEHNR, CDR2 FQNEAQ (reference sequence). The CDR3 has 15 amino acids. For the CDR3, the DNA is TGTGCCAGCACCCCGGAGGGCCCCACAAGAGCGGCCCAGTACTTC. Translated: CASTPEGPTRAAQYF.